The clone carrying this T cell receptor (beta chain) was observed many times. Antigen: not known. This record belongs to a study of T cells in Graves' hyperthyroidism and ophthalmopathy. Amplification targeted TCR beta CDR3 regions from RNA transcripts. HTBI primers were employed in a first-round RT-PCR of the TCR CDR3. TCRdb re-analysed the multiplex PCR reads in MiXCR, keeping a single row per CDR3 protein. This repertoire shows approximately 370,000 distinct CDR3 sequences, about a sixth found once; its top ten account for 34%. V was cut by 0 bases and J by 7 bases, with 12 bases left in between. Germline CDR1 reads LNHNV; CDR2 reads YYDKDF (reference sequence). The CDR3 has 15 residues. Findings of the study overall: Blood also carried most thyroid clonotypes expanded above 0.001.

Before ophthalmopathy appeared, progressors gave blood at initial hyperthyroidism diagnosis. This receptor was obtained from a woman aged 25 to 39 with Graves' hyperthyroidism that later progressed to Graves' ophthalmopathy. What was sequenced was blood. The rearrangement joins TRBV15 to TRBJ1-4, with D unclear. CDR3 DNA: TGTGCCACCAGCAGAGATAGTGGTGTAACTGAAAAACTGTTTTTT. It codes for CATSRDSGVTEKLFF.